This section outlines one TCR beta chain sequence together with its context. Trimming removed 4 bases from V and 5 bases from J, with 11 bases in between. The CDR3 runs to 13 residues. The germline V gene encodes CDR1 MNHEY and CDR2 SVGAGI. Authors' methods: Estimates of nucleated cell counts were drawn from the amplification of reference gene primers. Produced via immunoSEQ multiplex PCR; TCRdb's table is partial and in-frame only. V and J calls and clone size are those listed in that table; D and trimming were worked out from the DNA. This sample carries over 55,000 clones, about 76% of them seen once, and the ten largest clones take 32%. This specimen comes from a study of blood T cell repertoires in COVID-19. Study overall: Sites across the United States, Italy and Spain contributed samples from acute and convalescent COVID-19. PBMCs, B-cell-depleted T cells, or T cells provided the cDNA or gDNA that made up the material.

This clonotype was sampled from a human donor in a cohort sampled during active COVID-19. Sequencing was done on a sample of peripheral blood. The genes are TRBV6-5 and TRBJ1-1, with unresolved D. The CDR3 here is CASSSSGYTEAFF. Here the CDR3 DNA reads TGTGCCAGCAGTTCGTCGGGGTATACTGAAGCTTTCTTT.